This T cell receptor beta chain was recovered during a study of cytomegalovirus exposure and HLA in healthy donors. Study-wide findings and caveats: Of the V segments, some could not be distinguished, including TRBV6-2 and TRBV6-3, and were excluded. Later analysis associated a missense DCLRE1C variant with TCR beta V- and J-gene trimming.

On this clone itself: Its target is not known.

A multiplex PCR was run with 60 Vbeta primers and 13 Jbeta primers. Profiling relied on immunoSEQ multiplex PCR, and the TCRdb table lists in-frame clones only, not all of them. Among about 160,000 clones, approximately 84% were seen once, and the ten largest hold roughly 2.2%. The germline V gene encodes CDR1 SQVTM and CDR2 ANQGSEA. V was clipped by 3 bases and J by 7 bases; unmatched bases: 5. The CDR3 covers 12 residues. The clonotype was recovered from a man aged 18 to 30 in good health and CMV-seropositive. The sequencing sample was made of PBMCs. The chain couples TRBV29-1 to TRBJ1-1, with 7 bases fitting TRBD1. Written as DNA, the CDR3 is TGCAGCGTTGAGTGGACAGGTATTGAAGCTTTCTTT. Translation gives CSVEWTGIEAFF.